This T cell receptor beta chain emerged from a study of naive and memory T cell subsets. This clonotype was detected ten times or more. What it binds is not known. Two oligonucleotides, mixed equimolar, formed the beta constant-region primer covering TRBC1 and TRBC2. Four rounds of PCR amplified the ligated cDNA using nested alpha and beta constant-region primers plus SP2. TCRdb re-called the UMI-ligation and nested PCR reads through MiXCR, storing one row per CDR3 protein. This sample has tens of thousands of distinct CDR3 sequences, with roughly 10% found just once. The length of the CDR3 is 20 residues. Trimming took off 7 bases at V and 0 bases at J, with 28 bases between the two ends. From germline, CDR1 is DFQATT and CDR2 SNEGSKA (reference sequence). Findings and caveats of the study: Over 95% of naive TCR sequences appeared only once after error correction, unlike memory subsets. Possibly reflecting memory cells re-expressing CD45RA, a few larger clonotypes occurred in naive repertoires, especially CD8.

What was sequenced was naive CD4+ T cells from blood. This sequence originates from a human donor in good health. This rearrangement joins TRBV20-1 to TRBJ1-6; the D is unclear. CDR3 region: CSVKGPAVRFSGSYNSPLHF. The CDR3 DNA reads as TGCAGTGTTAAAGGACCGGCCGTCCGCTTTAGTGGCTCCTATAATTCACCCCTCCACTTT.